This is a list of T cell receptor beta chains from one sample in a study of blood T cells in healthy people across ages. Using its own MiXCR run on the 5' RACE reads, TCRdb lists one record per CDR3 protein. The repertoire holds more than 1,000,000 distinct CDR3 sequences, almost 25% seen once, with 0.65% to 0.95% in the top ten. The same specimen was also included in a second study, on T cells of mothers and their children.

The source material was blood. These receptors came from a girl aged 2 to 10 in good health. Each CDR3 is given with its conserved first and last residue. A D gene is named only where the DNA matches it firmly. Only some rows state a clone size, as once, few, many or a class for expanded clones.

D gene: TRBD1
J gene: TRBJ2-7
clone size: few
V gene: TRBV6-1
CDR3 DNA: TGTGCCAGCAGGCAACAGGGGCCTTTAGGCAACTACGAGCAGTACTTC
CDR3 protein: CASRQQGPLGNYEQYF

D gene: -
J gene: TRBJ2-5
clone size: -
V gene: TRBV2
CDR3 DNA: TGTGCCAGCAGTATGAATCAGGCGTGGCAAGAGACCCAGTACTTC
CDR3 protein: CASSMNQAWQETQYF

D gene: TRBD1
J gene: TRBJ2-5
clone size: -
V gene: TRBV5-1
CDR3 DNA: TGCGCCGGCAGTCCTGGGACAGTCCAAGAGACCCAGTACTTC
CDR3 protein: CAGSPGTVQETQYF

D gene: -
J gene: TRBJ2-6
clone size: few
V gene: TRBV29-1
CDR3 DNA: TGCAGCGTTGAAGATCCTTGGCAAAGCCTCTCTGGGGCCAACGTCCTGACTTTC
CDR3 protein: CSVEDPWQSLSGANVLTF

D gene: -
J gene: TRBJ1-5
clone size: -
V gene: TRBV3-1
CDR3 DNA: TGTGCCAGCAGCCAAGGTGTTATTTGGGAAGGAGGCCAGCCCCAGCATTTT
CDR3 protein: CASSQGVIWEGGQPQHF

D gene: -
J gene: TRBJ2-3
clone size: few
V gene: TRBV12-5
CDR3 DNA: TGTGCTAGTGGTTTGCCCTCCGAGGATGTTCTTAGTTACACAGATACGCAGTATTTT
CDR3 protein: CASGLPSEDVLSYTDTQYF

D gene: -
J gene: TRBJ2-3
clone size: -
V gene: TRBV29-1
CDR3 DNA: TGCAGCGTAGAAGGGACCGGCTACACAGATACGCAGTATTTT
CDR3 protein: CSVEGTGYTDTQYF

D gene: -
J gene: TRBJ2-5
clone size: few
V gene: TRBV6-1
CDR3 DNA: TGTGCCAGCAGGCGCCCCGGCCAAGAGACCCAGTACTTC
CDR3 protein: CASRRPGQETQYF

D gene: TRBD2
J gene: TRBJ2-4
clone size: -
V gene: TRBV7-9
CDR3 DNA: TGTGCCAGCAGCTTTCCCGGGACTAGCGAAAACATTCAGTACTTC
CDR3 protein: CASSFPGTSENIQYF

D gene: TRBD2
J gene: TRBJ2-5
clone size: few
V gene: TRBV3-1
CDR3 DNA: TGTGCCAGCAGCCAAGATGGGACTAGCGGGAGAACCCAGTACTTC
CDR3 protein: CASSQDGTSGRTQYF

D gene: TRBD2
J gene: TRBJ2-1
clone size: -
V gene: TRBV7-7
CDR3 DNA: TGTGCTAGCAGTCGGACTAGCGGGATGAGCTCCTACAATGAGCAGTTCTTC
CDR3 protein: CASSRTSGMSSYNEQFF

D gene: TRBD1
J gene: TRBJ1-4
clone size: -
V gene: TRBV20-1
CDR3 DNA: TGCAGTGCCCTGGGACAGGGAGGCGAAAAACTGTTTTTT
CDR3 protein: CSALGQGGEKLFF

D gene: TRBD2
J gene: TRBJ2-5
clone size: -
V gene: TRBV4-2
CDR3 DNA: TGTGCCAGCAGCCAAGCAGGGACTAGCGGTAGTCAAGAGACCCAGTACTTC
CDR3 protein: CASSQAGTSGSQETQYF

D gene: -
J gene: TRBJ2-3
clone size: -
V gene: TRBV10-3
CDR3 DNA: TGTGCCATCAGTGAGTCGGCCGTAGATACGCAGTATTTT
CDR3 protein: CAISESAVDTQYF